These 3 T cell receptor beta chains originate from one sample sequenced in a study of blood T cell repertoires in COVID-19. Produced via immunoSEQ multiplex PCR; TCRdb's table is partial and in-frame only. Here the sample spans approximately 77,000 clones, approximately 85% being singletons. Sequenced: peripheral blood. The receptors come from a man aged 50 or older with COVID-19, enrolled during active disease.

The genes are TRBV5-6 and TRBJ1-5; a possible D gene is TRBD1 (5 bases). CDR1 is SGHDT, CDR2 YYEEEE, per germline. This CDR3 has 15 residues. Trimming stripped 0 bases from V and 7 bases from J, with 14 bases between. For the CDR3, the DNA is TGTGCCAGCAGCTTGGGCGGGGCCCTTGGGCAGCCCCAGCATTTT. Its translation is CASSLGGALGQPQHF.

The chain carries TRBV4-1 and TRBJ2-7, with TRBD2 identical over 7 bases. Germline CDR1 reads MGHRA; CDR2 reads YSYEKL. The junction had 10 bases not matched to a gene; V was cut back by 4 bases and J by 7 bases. The CDR3 runs to 14 residues. Here the CDR3 reads CASSLYPTGGEQYF. CDR3 nucleotide sequence: TGCGCCAGCAGCCTATACCCGACCGGGGGGGAGCAGTACTTC.

The table lists this clone with a few counts. The rearrangement uses TRBV28 and TRBJ1-2; 8 bases match TRBD1. Germline CDR1 MDHEN, CDR2 SYDVKM. With V trimmed by 4 bases and J by 4 bases, 8 bases remained unmatched. The CDR3 is made up of 15 amino acids. CDR3 residues: CASSSQGASVYGYTF. The DNA of the CDR3 is TGTGCCAGCAGTTCCCAGGGGGCGTCTGTCTATGGCTACACCTTC.